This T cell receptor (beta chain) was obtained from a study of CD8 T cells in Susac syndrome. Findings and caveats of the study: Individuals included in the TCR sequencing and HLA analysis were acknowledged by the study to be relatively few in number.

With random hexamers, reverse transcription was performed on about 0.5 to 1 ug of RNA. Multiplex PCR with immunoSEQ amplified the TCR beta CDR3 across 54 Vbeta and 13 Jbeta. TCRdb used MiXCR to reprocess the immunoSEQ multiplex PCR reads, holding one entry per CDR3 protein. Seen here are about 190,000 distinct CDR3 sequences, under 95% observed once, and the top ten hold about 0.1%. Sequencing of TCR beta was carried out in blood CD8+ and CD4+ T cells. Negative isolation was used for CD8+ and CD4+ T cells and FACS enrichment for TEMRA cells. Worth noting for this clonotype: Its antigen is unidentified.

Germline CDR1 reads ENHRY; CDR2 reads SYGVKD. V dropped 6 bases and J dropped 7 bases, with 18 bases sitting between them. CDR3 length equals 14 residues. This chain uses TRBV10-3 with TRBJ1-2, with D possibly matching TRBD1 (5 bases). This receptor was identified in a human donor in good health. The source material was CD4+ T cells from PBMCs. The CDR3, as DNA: TGTGCCATCAGCCCTCGGGGGGATCTCTTTGGCTACACCTTC. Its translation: CAISPRGDLFGYTF.